The following is a TCR beta chain sequence with its context. This entry comes from a study of blood T cells in healthy people across ages. Study-wide context: Per two T cells, about one barcoded beta molecule was captured through template switching.

Total RNA was extracted at no less than 6 micrograms per sample. PCR was performed a second time for about 6 to 11 cycles using a sample-barcoded 5' primer and a J-beta primer mix. Researchers report that a template-switch adaptor with 12 random nucleotides tagged each cDNA molecule. From the 5' RACE reads, TCRdb called clonotypes with MiXCR, one entry per CDR3 protein. This sample has fewer than 1,000,000 distinct CDR3 sequences, with about 46% found just once. This CDR3 is 17 amino acids long. Germline values: CDR1 SGDLS, CDR2 YYNGEE. This TCR derives from a man older than 75 in good health. Sequences were obtained from blood. The chain links TRBV9 to TRBJ2-1; D may be TRBD2 (5 bases). The J call may be mistaken, given a closer DNA end match to TRBJ2-7. As DNA, the CDR3 is TGTGCCAGCAGCGTAATGGACGGGGTGCCCTCCTACAATGAGCAGTACTTC. It specifies CASSVMDGVPSYNEQYF.